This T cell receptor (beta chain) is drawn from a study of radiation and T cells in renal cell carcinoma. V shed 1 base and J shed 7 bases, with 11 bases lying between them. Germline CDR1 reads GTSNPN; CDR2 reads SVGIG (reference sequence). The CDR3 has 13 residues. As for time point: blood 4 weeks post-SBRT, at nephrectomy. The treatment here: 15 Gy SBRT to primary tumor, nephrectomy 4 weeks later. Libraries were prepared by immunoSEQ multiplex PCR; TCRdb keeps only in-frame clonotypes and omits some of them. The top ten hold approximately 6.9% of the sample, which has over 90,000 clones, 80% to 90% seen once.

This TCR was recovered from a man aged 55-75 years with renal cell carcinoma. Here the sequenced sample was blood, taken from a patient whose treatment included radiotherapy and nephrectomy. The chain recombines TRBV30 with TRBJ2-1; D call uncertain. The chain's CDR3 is CAWSELPGNEQFF. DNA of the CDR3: TGTGCCTGGAGTGAACTCCCCGGTAATGAGCAGTTCTTC.